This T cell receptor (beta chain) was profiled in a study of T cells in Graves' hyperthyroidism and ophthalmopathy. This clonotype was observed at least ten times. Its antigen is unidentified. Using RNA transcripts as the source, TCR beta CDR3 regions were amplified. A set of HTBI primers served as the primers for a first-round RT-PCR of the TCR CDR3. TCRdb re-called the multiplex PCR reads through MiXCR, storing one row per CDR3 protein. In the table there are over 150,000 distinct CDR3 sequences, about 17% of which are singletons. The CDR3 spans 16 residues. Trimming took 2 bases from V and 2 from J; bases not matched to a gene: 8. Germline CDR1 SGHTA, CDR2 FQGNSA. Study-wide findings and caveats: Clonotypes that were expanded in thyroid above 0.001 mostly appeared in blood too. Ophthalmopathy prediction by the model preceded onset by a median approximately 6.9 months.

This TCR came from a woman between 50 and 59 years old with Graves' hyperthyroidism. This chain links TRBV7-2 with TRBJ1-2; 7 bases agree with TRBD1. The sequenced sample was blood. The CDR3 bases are TGTGCCAGCAGCTTATTCAGGGGGGGAACAAACTATGGCTACACCTTC. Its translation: CASSLFRGGTNYGYTF. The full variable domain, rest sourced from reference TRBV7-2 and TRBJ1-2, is GAGVSQSPSNKVTEKGKDVELRCDPISGHTALYWYRQSLGQGLEFLIYFQGNSAPDKSGLPSDRFSAERTGGSVSTLTIQRTQQEDSAVYLCASSLFRGGTNYGYTFGSGTRLTVV.